This T cell receptor beta chain was profiled in a study of T cells after yellow fever vaccination. With V trimmed by 5 bases and J by 4 bases, 10 bases remained unmatched. The CDR3 spans 15 residues. Germline CDR1 SEHNR, CDR2 FQNEAQ (reference sequence). In this sample, this clonotype turned up many times. What it recognizes is unknown. TCRdb ran MiXCR on the 5' RACE reads and lists one entry per CDR3 protein. The sample consists of 250,000 or so distinct CDR3 sequences, 6.9% of them appearing once. Study outcomes and limitations: Among all clonotypes, a small share was observed in both CD4 and CD8 compartments.

This TCR came from a man younger than 45 who received the YFV17D yellow fever vaccine. Sequencing used CD4+ T cells sorted from PBMCs, obtained 15 days after the yellow fever booster vaccination. V gene TRBV7-9 combines with J gene TRBJ2-5, with 7 bases aligning to TRBD2. The CDR3 nucleotides are TGTGCCAGCAGCCCGACTAGCACGGGGTCAGAGACCCAGTACTTC. Residues: CASSPTSTGSETQYF.